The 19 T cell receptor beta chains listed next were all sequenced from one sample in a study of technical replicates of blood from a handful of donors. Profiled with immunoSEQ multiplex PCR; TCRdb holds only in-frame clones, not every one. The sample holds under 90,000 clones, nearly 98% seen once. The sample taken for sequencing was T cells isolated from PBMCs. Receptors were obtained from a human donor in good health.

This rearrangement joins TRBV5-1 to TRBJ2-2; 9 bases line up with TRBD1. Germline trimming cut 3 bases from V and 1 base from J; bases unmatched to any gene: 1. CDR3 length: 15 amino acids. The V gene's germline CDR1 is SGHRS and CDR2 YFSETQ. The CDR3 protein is CASSWTGENTGELFF. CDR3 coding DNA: TGCGCCAGCAGCTGGACAGGGGAGAACACCGGGGAGCTGTTTTTT.

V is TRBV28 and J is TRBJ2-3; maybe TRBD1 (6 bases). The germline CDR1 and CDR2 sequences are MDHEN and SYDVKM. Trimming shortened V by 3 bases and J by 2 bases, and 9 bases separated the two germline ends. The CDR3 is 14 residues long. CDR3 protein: CASSLWTDTDTQYF. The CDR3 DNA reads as TGTGCCAGCAGTTTGTGGACAGACACAGATACGCAGTATTTT.

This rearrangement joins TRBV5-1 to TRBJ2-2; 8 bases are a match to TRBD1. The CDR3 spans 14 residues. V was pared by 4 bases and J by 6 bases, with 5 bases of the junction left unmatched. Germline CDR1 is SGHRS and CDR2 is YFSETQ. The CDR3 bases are TGCGCCAGCAGCCGAATGACAGGGGCCGGGGAGCTGTTTTTT. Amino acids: CASSRMTGAGELFF.

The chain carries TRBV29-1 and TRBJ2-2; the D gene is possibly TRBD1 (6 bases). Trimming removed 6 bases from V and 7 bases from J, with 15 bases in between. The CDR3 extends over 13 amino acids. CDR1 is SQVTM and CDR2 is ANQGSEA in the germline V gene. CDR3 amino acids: CSVDYSRGGELFF. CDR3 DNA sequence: TGCAGCGTCGACTATTCCAGGGGCGGGGAGCTGTTTTTT.

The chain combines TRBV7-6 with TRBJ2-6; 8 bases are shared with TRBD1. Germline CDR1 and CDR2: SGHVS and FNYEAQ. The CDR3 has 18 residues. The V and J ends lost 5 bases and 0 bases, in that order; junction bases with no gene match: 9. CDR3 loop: CASSARQGARSGANVLTF. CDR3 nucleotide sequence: TGTGCCAGCAGCGCAAGGCAGGGGGCTCGCTCTGGGGCCAACGTCCTGACTTTC.

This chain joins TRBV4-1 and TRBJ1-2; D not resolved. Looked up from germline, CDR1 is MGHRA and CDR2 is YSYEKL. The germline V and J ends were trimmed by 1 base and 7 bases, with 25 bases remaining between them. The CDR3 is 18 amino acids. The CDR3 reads CASSQVGGGLRGISGYTF. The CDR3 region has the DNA TGCGCCAGCAGCCAAGTAGGCGGAGGCCTTCGGGGAATAAGTGGCTACACCTTC.

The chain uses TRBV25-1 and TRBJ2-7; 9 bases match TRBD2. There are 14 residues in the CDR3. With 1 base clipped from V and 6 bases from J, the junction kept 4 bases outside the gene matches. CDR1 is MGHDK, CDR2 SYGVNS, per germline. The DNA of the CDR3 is TGTGCCAGCAGTGAATCGGCGGGGGGGCTCGAGCAGTACTTC. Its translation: CASSESAGGLEQYF.

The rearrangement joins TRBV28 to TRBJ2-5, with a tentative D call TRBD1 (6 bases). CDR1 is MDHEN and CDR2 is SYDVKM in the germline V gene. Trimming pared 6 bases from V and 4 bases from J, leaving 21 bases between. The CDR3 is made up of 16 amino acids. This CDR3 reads CASRSPNRVRLETQYF. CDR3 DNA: TGTGCCAGCAGGTCCCCCAACAGGGTTCGCCTAGAGACCCAGTACTTC.

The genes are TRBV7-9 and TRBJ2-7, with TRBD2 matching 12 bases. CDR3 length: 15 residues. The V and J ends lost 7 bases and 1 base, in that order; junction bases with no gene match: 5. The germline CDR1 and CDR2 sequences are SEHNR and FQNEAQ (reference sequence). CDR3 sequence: CASTPGLAGSYEQYF. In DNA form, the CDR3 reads TGTGCCAGCACACCTGGACTAGCGGGATCCTACGAGCAGTACTTC. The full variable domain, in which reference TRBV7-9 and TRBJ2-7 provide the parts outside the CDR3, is DTGVSQNPRHKITKRGQNVTFRCDPISEHNRLYWYRQTLGQGPEFLTYFQNEAQLEKSRLLSDRFSAERPKGSFSTLEIQRTEQGDSAMYLCASTPGLAGSYEQYFGPGTRLTVT.

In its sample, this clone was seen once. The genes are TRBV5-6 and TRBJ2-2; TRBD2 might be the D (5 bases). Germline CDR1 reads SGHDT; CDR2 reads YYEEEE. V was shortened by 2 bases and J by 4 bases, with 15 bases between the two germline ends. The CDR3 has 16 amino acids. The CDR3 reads CASSLRLPRGTGELFF. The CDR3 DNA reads TGTGCCAGCAGCTTACGGCTTCCACGGGGCACCGGGGAGCTGTTTTTT.

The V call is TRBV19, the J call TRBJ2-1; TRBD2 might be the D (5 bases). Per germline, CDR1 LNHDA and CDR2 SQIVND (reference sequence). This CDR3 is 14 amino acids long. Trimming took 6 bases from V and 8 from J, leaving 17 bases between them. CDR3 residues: CASRDLSETYEQFF. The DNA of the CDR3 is TGTGCCAGTAGAGACCTTAGCGAGACGTATGAGCAGTTCTTC.

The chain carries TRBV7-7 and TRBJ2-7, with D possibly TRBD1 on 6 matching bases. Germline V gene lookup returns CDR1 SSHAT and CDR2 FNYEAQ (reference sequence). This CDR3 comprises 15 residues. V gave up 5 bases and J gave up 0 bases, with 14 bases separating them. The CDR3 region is CASSPYDRFSYEQYF. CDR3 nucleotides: TGTGCCAGCAGCCCATATGACAGGTTCTCCTACGAGCAGTACTTC.

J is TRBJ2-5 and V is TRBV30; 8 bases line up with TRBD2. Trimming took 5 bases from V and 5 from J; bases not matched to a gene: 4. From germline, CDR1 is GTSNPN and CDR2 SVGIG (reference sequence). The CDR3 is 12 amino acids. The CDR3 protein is CAWGLASETQYF. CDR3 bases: TGTGCCTGGGGACTAGCTTCTGAGACCCAGTACTTC.

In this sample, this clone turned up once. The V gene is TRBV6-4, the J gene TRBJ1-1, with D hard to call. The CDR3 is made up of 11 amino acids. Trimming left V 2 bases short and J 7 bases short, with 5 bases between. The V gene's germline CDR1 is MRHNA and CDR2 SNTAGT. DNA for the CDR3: TGTGCCAGCAGTGACGGCGGTGAAGCTTTCTTT. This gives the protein CASSDGGEAFF.

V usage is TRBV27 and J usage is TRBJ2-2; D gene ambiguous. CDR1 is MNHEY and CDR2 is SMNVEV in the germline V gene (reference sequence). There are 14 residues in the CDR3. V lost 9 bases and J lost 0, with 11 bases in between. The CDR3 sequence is CASRYVSNTGELFF. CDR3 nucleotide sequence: TGTGCCAGTAGATACGTGTCGAACACCGGGGAGCTGTTTTTT.

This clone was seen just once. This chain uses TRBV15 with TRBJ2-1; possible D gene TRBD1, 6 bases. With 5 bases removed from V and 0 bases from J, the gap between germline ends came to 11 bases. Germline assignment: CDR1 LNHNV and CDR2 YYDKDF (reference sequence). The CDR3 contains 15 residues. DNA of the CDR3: TGTGCCACCAGCGCACAGGGTTACTCCTACAATGAGCAGTTCTTC. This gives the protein CATSAQGYSYNEQFF.

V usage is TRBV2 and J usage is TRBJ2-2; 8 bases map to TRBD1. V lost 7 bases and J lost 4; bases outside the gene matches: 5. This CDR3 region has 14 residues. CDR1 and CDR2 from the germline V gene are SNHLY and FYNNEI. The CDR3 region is CASIGQGATGELFF. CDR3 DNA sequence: TGTGCCAGCATAGGGCAGGGGGCCACCGGGGAGCTGTTTTTT.

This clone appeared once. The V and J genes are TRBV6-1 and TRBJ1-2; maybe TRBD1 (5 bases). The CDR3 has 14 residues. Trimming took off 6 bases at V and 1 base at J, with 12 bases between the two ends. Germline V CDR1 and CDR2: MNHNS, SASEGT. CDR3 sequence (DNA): TGTGCCAGCAGGGGATCAGGGTTTAACTATGGCTACACCTTC. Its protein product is CASRGSGFNYGYTF.

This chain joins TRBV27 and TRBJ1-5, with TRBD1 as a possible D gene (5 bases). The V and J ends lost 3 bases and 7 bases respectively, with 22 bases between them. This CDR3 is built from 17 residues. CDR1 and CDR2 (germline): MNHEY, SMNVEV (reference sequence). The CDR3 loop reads CASSFFYSEDGGQPQHF. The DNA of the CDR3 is TGTGCCAGCAGTTTTTTCTACTCCGAGGACGGGGGACAGCCCCAGCATTTT.